The TCR beta chain described here comes from a study of T cell changes during pregnancy in multiple sclerosis. Profiled with immunoSEQ multiplex PCR; TCRdb holds only in-frame clones, not every one. Found here are over 350 clones, roughly 53% of them singletons; the top ten hold 25% to 30%. About this clone itself: The antigen remains unidentified.

This receptor was identified in a female patient with multiple sclerosis, enrolled in a pregnancy study. Some clones in this sample may be carry-over from other donors' samples. Sequenced sample: cultured CD4+ T cells.

CDR3 in amino acids: CASSLGQGSYNEQFF. Written as DNA, the CDR3 is TGCGCCAGCAGCCTTGGACAGGGGTCCTACAATGAGCAGTTCTTC. This sequence joins TRBV4-1 and TRBJ2-1, with 9 nucleotides matching TRBD1. This CDR3 spans 15 amino acids. J gave up 1 base and V 4 bases, and 2 bases lay outside the gene matches. Germline CDR1 and CDR2: MGHRA and YSYEKL.